Listed below are T cell receptor beta chains from one sample, sequenced in a study of blood T cells in healthy people across ages. TCRdb itself ran the 5' RACE reads through MiXCR, one entry per CDR3 protein. There are some 1.1 million distinct CDR3 sequences in the sample; more than 30% occur only once, and roughly 13% lies in the top ten. Sequenced input: blood. These receptors all stem from a young man in good health. Both conserved end residues are part of each CDR3. A D gene is named only where the DNA matches it firmly. Rows may omit the clone size; those that give it use once, few, many or a size class.

j_call	d_call	v_call	clone_size	cdr3_nt	cdr3_aa
TRBJ2-6	.	TRBV4-3	.	TGCGCCAGCAGCCAAGGCCGGGCTGATAATGGGGCCAACGTCCTGACTTTC	CASSQGRADNGANVLTF
TRBJ1-2	.	TRBV20-1	.	TGCAGTGCTGGAGATCGGAACTCAGGCTACACCTTC	CSAGDRNSGYTF
TRBJ1-2	TRBD1	TRBV6-5	.	TGTGCCAGCAGTTACAGGACAGGGGACCCCTCAGCTAACTATGGCTACACCTTC	CASSYRTGDPSANYGYTF
TRBJ2-3	.	TRBV20-1	.	TGCAGTGCTAGGTTGACAGGGACTAGCACAGATACGCAGTATTTT	CSARLTGTSTDTQYF
TRBJ2-7	TRBD1	TRBV7-2	.	TGTGCCAGCAACGATCCGGGACAGACATCCTACGAGCAGTACTTC	CASNDPGQTSYEQYF
TRBJ1-1	TRBD1	TRBV28	.	TGTGCCAGCCCCTCGGGACAGGGGAACACTGAAGCTTTCTTT	CASPSGQGNTEAFF
TRBJ1-4	.	TRBV2	few	TGTGCCAGCAGGTGGGGAGCAACTAATGAAAAACTGTTTTTT	CASRWGATNEKLFF
TRBJ2-7	.	TRBV20-1	.	TGCAGTGCTAGTCATGAACGTTCGGGGGGCCCCTCCTACAATGAGCAGTACTTC	CSASHERSGGPSYNEQYF
TRBJ1-1	.	TRBV7-9	few	TGTGCCAGCAGCTTATCGGAAGGAGGGGACACTGAAGCTTTCTTT	CASSLSEGGDTEAFF
TRBJ2-1	.	TRBV12-3/TRBV12-4	.	TGTGCCAGCAGTTTAGCCACAGATTCTAGCTCCTACAATGAGCAGTTCTTC	CASSLATDSSSYNEQFF
TRBJ2-7	.	TRBV12-3/TRBV12-4	many	TGTGCCAGCAGTTCACTCCTCTCCGAGCAGTACTTC	CASSSLLSEQYF
TRBJ1-2	.	TRBV4-2	.	TGTGCCAGCAGCCAAGACCCAGAGGCCTATGGCTACACCTTC	CASSQDPEAYGYTF
TRBJ1-5	TRBD1	TRBV7-6	few	TGTGCCAGCAGCTTAGTAGGGGGACAGGGCAATCAGCCCCAGCATTTT	CASSLVGGQGNQPQHF
TRBJ2-1	TRBD2	TRBV12-3/TRBV12-4	few	TGTGCCAGCAGTTTTAGGGCGGGGGGTAACAATGAGCAGTTCTTC	CASSFRAGGNNEQFF
TRBJ1-4	TRBD1	TRBV7-2	.	TGTGCCAGCTCAGACAGGGTGGTTGAAAAACTGTTTTTT	CASSDRVVEKLFF
TRBJ1-4	.	TRBV3-1	few	TGTGCCAGCAGCCATGAGACGGAGAATGAAAAACTGTTTTTT	CASSHETENEKLFF
TRBJ2-2	.	TRBV28	.	TGTGCCAGCAGTTTAGGATCCCCAGCCGGGGAGCTGTTTTTT	CASSLGSPAGELFF
TRBJ1-2	.	TRBV4-1	.	TGCGCCAGCAGCCAACCGACTGAGATTTATGGCTACACCTTC	CASSQPTEIYGYTF
TRBJ1-2	.	TRBV6-1	.	TGTGCCAGCCAGCCAGGGAACTATGGCTACACCTTC	CASQPGNYGYTF
TRBJ1-2	TRBD1	TRBV7-2	few	TGTGCCAGCAGCCCACGGTCCGGGACAGGGGCGCATTTTGGCTATGGCTACACCTTC	CASSPRSGTGAHFGYGYTF
TRBJ2-1	TRBD1	TRBV30	.	TGTGCCTACGGGACAGGGACCTACAATGAGCAGTTCTTC	CAYGTGTYNEQFF
TRBJ2-1	TRBD2	TRBV29-1	.	TGCAGCGTTACTAGCGGGGACTCCTACAATGAGCAGTTCTTC	CSVTSGDSYNEQFF